The 28 T cell receptor beta chains below come from one sample, sequenced in a study of identical twins. TCRdb re-derived calls from the 5' RACE reads in MiXCR, one entry per CDR3 protein. Of about 150,000 distinct CDR3 sequences in the sample, roughly 3.2% were seen once. Sequenced material: memory T cells sorted from blood. Receptor source: a young man in good health.

This clonotype has a count of ten or more. V and J are TRBV24-1 and TRBJ2-5; D gene uncertain. CDR3 size: 11 residues. V shed 8 bases and J shed 3 bases, with 6 bases lying between them. Germline V CDR1 and CDR2: KGHDR, SFDVKD. The CDR3 spells CATNLKETQYF. The CDR3 nucleotides are TGTGCCACCAATTTGAAAGAGACCCAGTACTTC.

This clonotype was found many times. CDR3 sequence (DNA): TGTGCCAGCAGTTTGAACAGGGTCGGCAAAAACATTCAGTACTTC. This codes for CASSLNRVGKNIQYF. The J gene is TRBJ2-4, the V gene TRBV27; TRBD1 is a possible D gene (6 bases). The CDR3 has 15 residues. Germline V gives CDR1 MNHEY, CDR2 SMNVEV (reference sequence). V lost 3 bases and J 3 bases, leaving 12 bases between the germline ends.

At least ten counts were recorded for this clonotype. The chain links TRBV12-5 to TRBJ2-1, with a tentative D call TRBD2 (6 bases). The CDR3 contains 18 residues. The V end was cut by 6 bases, the J end by 0 bases, with 21 bases between. CDR1 is LGHNT, CDR2 FRNRAP, per germline. CDR3 sequence reads: CASGLPLGGKSSYNEQFF. CDR3 nucleotide sequence: TGTGCTAGTGGCCTCCCCTTAGGCGGGAAGAGCTCCTACAATGAGCAGTTCTTC.

This clonotype was found many times. The chain couples TRBV7-8 to TRBJ2-3; D unclear. V was trimmed by 4 bases and J by 5 bases, leaving 7 bases between them. This CDR3 is built from 12 residues. The germline CDR1 and CDR2 sequences are SGHVS and FQNEAQ. This CDR3 is CASSSTGDTQYF. As DNA, the CDR3 is TGTGCCAGCAGCTCGACGGGAGATACGCAGTATTTT.

This clonotype was seen repeatedly, ten times or more. This chain uses TRBV4-2 with TRBJ2-2, with 13 nucleotides matching TRBD2. This CDR3 has 19 amino acids. Germline assignment: CDR1 LGHNA and CDR2 YNFKEQ. V was pared by 3 bases and J by 4 bases, with 11 bases of the junction left unmatched. DNA for the CDR3: TGTGCCAGCAGCCAGGACCAATACGGACTAGCGGGGGTCACCGGGGAGCTGTTTTTT. Translation: CASSQDQYGLAGVTGELFF.

Ten or more counts support this clonotype. For the CDR3, the DNA is TGTGCCACCAGTGATCCAGGGGAATCTGGCACAGATACGCAGTATTTT. This gives the protein CATSDPGESGTDTQYF. This sequence joins TRBV24-1 and TRBJ2-3, with D possibly matching TRBD1 (6 bases). This CDR3 contains 16 residues. Germline-derived CDR1 and CDR2 are KGHDR and SFDVKD. V shed 3 bases and J shed 1 base, with 13 bases lying between them.

The rearrangement uses TRBV20-1 and TRBJ2-1; 7 nucleotides align to TRBD2. The CDR3 loop spans 13 amino acids. With V trimmed by 7 bases and J by 7 bases, 10 bases remained unmatched. Germline CDR1 is DFQATT and CDR2 is SNEGSKA (reference sequence). For the CDR3, the DNA is TGCAGTGTACTCGCGGGAGCGACGAATGAGCAGTTCTTC. It specifies CSVLAGATNEQFF.

This clonotype has a count of ten or more. The genes are TRBV11-2 and TRBJ2-3, with TRBD2 identical over 8 bases. There are 18 residues in the CDR3. Germline CDR1 and CDR2: SGHAT and FQNNGV. Trimming cost V 5 bases and J 1 base; bases outside gene matches: 14. CDR3 sequence: CASSPPAGGPYGTDTQYF. In DNA form, the CDR3 reads TGTGCCAGCAGCCCCCCGGCGGGAGGCCCCTATGGCACAGATACGCAGTATTTT. The entire variable domain, with the rest obtained from reference TRBV11-2 and TRBJ2-3, is as follows: EAGVAQSPRYKIIEKRQSVAFWCNPISGHATLYWYQQILGQGPKLLIQFQNNGVVDDSQLPKDRFSAERLKGVDSTLKIQPAKLEDSAVYLCASSPPAGGPYGTDTQYFGPGTRLTVL.

This clonotype was recorded many times. V gene TRBV28 combines with J gene TRBJ2-7, with TRBD2 as a possible D gene (6 bases). The CDR3 covers 14 residues. V lost 1 base and J 6 bases, leaving 13 bases between the germline ends. Germline CDR1 and CDR2: MDHEN and SYDVKM. CDR3 coding DNA: TGTGCCAGCAGTTTATACGGGAGTCTCCGCGAGCAGTACTTC. Residues: CASSLYGSLREQYF.

This clonotype has at least ten counts. V and J are TRBV7-6 and TRBJ2-3; a possible D gene is TRBD1 (5 bases). Germline V CDR1 and CDR2: SGHVS, FNYEAQ. CDR3 length: 16 amino acids. V lost 2 bases and J lost 1, with 13 bases in between. The CDR3 here is CASSLLSGRGTDTQYF. Here the CDR3 DNA reads TGTGCCAGCAGCTTACTGAGTGGCAGGGGCACAGATACGCAGTATTTT.

In this sample, this clonotype turned up many times. The rearrangement joins TRBV12-3 or TRBV12-4 to TRBJ1-4; TRBD1 is a possible D gene (5 bases). Trimming removed 10 bases from V and 3 bases from J, with 12 bases in between. CDR3 length: 13 residues. The CDR3 region has the DNA TGTGCCACCACCGACAGTCCTAATGAAAAACTGTTTTTT. Encoded protein: CATTDSPNEKLFF.

This clonotype has at least ten counts. The chain couples TRBV2 to TRBJ1-3; D gene unclear. The CDR3 runs to 15 residues. CDR1 is SNHLY and CDR2 is FYNNEI in the germline V gene. V was shortened by 4 bases and J by 0 bases, with 10 bases between the two germline ends. This CDR3 is CASSAAVRSGNTIYF. CDR3 nucleotides: TGTGCCAGCAGTGCCGCCGTTCGCTCTGGAAACACCATATATTTT.

This clonotype was recorded many times. V is TRBV12-3 or TRBV12-4 and J is TRBJ2-3; 10 bases align to TRBD1. V dropped 3 bases and J dropped 6; count of bases not matched to a gene: 6. The CDR3 length is 15 residues. CDR3 amino acids: CASSFWDRGRDTQYF. CDR3 DNA sequence: TGTGCCAGCAGTTTTTGGGACAGGGGACGGGATACGCAGTATTTT.

Many counts were recorded for this clonotype. This chain uses TRBV20-1 with TRBJ1-4, with D unclear. The CDR3 consists of 15 residues. V shed 1 base and J shed 7 bases, with 16 bases lying between them. Germline V lookup: CDR1 DFQATT, CDR2 SNEGSKA (reference sequence). CDR3 region: CSARALGGVGEKLFF. The CDR3 DNA reads TGCAGTGCTAGAGCCTTGGGAGGTGTCGGTGAAAAACTGTTTTTT.

This clonotype was seen only a few times. V is TRBV18 and J is TRBJ1-2; D unresolved. This CDR3 spans 15 amino acids. From germline, CDR1 is KGHSH and CDR2 LQKENI. V lost 3 bases and J lost 4, with 15 bases in between. CDR3 region: CASSPPGRFLYGYTF. CDR3 DNA: TGTGCCAGCTCACCTCCCGGTCGGTTCCTCTATGGCTACACCTTC.

This chain joins TRBV6-4 and TRBJ2-1; 12 positions agree with TRBD2. Germline assignment: CDR1 MRHNA and CDR2 SNTAGT. CDR3 length: 20 amino acids. The V and J ends lost 4 bases and 0 bases, in that order; junction bases with no gene match: 13. CDR3 region: CASSASQTSGGPSSYNEQFF. The DNA for the CDR3 is TGTGCCAGCAGTGCCTCTCAGACTAGCGGGGGCCCTAGCTCCTACAATGAGCAGTTCTTC.

The sample holds many counts of this clonotype. The chain uses TRBV10-3 and TRBJ1-2; no firm D call. Trimming shortened V by 0 bases and J by 4 bases, and 6 bases separated the two germline ends. The CDR3 is made up of 13 amino acids. In germline, CDR1 is ENHRY, CDR2 SYGVKD. This CDR3 reads CAISESTFYGYTF. The CDR3 bases are TGTGCCATCAGTGAGTCCACATTCTATGGCTACACCTTC.

This clonotype was found many times. The J gene is TRBJ2-5, the V gene TRBV7-9; TRBD1 matches at 10 bases. The CDR3 length is 15 residues. The germline CDR1 and CDR2 sequences are SEHNR and FQNEAQ (reference sequence). The ends lost 6 bases at V and 5 bases at J; junction bases unmatched: 9. The DNA for the CDR3 is TGTGCCAGCAGACTAAGCCAGGGACAGGGGGAGACCCAGTACTTC. Protein: CASRLSQGQGETQYF.

This clonotype was seen at least ten times. The gene calls are TRBV21-1 and TRBJ1-2; the tabulated D call, TRBD1, remains unverified against the DNA. TRBV21-1 is a listed pseudogene. The CDR3 is made up of 13 amino acids. CDR3 nucleotides: TGTGCCAGCAGCCAGACAGGCGTCTATGGCTACACCTTC. Amino acid sequence: CASSQTGVYGYTF.

Ten or more counts support this clonotype. This rearrangement joins TRBV15 to TRBJ2-1; the match to TRBD1 covers 11 bases. The germline CDR1 and CDR2 sequences are LNHNV and YYDKDF (reference sequence). The trim removed 4 bases at V and 4 bases at J, leaving 18 bases unmatched. The CDR3 has 20 amino acids. The CDR3 sequence is CATSKAWTGGPAGNYNEQFF. In nucleotides, the CDR3 is TGTGCCACCAGCAAGGCCTGGACAGGGGGCCCTGCGGGAAATTACAATGAGCAGTTCTTC.

This clonotype was recorded many times. The chain employs TRBV19 and TRBJ2-5; 9 bases are shared with TRBD2. Germline V gene lookup returns CDR1 LNHDA and CDR2 SQIVND (reference sequence). V was pared by 7 bases and J by 1 base, with 7 bases of the junction left unmatched. The CDR3 is 15 residues long. CDR3 region: CASKGTSLTQETQYF. CDR3 DNA: TGTGCCAGTAAAGGGACTAGCCTCACCCAAGAGACCCAGTACTTC.

The genes are TRBV24-1 and TRBJ2-1, with 7 bases aligning to TRBD2. The length of the CDR3 is 17 residues. Germline-derived CDR1 and CDR2 are KGHDR and SFDVKD. With 5 bases clipped from V and 1 base from J, the junction kept 10 bases outside the gene matches. CDR3 loop: CATSGIQGEGSYNEQFF. CDR3 sequence (DNA): TGTGCCACCAGTGGTATACAAGGGGAGGGATCCTACAATGAGCAGTTCTTC.

This clonotype was detected ten times or more. The chain links TRBV6-2 or TRBV6-3 to TRBJ2-1; D ambiguous. V lost 7 bases and J lost 2, with 18 bases in between. Germline V gene data show CDR1 as MNHEY and CDR2 as SVGEGT. The CDR3 loop spans 16 amino acids. The CDR3 DNA reads TGTGCCAGCACGGGTGGGGTCCTCCCCACCTACAATGAGCAGTTCTTC. This translates into CASTGGVLPTYNEQFF.

V usage is TRBV19 and J usage is TRBJ1-2; D is possibly TRBD1 (6 bases). CDR1 and CDR2 (germline): LNHDA, SQIVND (reference sequence). The CDR3 has 16 residues. The V end was cut by 4 bases, the J end by 0 bases, with 15 bases between. This chain's CDR3 is CASSTERQATNYGYTF. The DNA of the CDR3 is TGTGCCAGTAGTACTGAACGACAGGCTACTAACTATGGCTACACCTTC. Full variable domain (rest looked up from reference TRBV19 and TRBJ1-2): DGGITQSPKYLFRKEGQNVTLSCEQNLNHDAMYWYRQDPGQGLRLIYYSQIVNDFQKGDIAEGYSVSREKKESFPLTVTSAQKNPTAFYLCASSTERQATNYGYTFGSGTRLTVV.

This clonotype was seen repeatedly, ten times or more. The CDR3 bases are TGTGCCAGCAGCTTAGGGAGGACAGATGAAGCTTTCTTT. This codes for CASSLGRTDEAFF. The chain employs TRBV7-2 and TRBJ1-1, with TRBD1 as a possible D gene (6 bases). CDR1 is SGHTA, CDR2 FQGNSA, per germline. The CDR3 consists of 13 residues. Trimming pared 1 base from V and 7 bases from J, leaving 10 bases between.

This clonotype was picked up many times. Written as DNA, the CDR3 is TGTGCCAGCAGCACGACTAGCGGCCAAGAGACCCAGTACTTC. Amino acid sequence: CASSTTSGQETQYF. This chain joins TRBV6-1 and TRBJ2-5, with TRBD2 identical over 9 bases. The CDR3 covers 14 residues. Germline assignment: CDR1 MNHNS and CDR2 SASEGT. After removal of 6 bases from V and 1 base from J, the junction contained 3 bases not matched to a gene.

This chain joins TRBV7-9 and TRBJ2-1; D uncertain. This CDR3 has 13 residues. V was pared by 3 bases and J by 7 bases, with 10 bases between. Germline-derived CDR1 and CDR2 are SEHNR and FQNEAQ (reference sequence). The CDR3 here is CASSFDPRNEQFF. The CDR3 DNA reads as TGTGCCAGCAGCTTCGACCCACGGAATGAGCAGTTCTTC.

Many counts were recorded for this clonotype. The chain recombines TRBV14 with TRBJ2-1; perhaps TRBD2 as D (6 bases). CDR3 length: 16 amino acids. Germline V lookup: CDR1 SGHDN, CDR2 FVKESK. Deletions cut 5 bases from V and 8 bases from J, with 22 bases between. The CDR3 protein is CASSKPGVFDLDEQFF. The CDR3 DNA follows: TGTGCCAGCAGCAAACCGGGAGTCTTTGACTTGGATGAGCAGTTCTTC.